This T cell receptor (beta chain) appears in the sequencing data of a study of blood T cell repertoires in COVID-19. Turning to the study itself: From T cells, B-cell-depleted T cells, or PBMCs came the material, which was cDNA or gDNA.

V trimming: 0 bases; J trimming: 3 bases; junction bases outside the gene matches: 7. Germline values: CDR1 KGHSH, CDR2 LQKENI. This CDR3 comprises 17 residues. In the authors' methods: Amplifying reference gene primers gave estimates of nucleated cell counts. Method: immunoSEQ multiplex PCR; TCRdb's copy keeps in-frame clones and lacks some. The V and J calls and clone size were taken over from that table, and D and trimming were inferred from the DNA. The sample includes about 140,000 clones, 80% to 85% of them seen just once. The receptor's source is a human donor in a cohort sampled during active COVID-19. Sequencing used peripheral blood. The chain links TRBV18 to TRBJ1-1, with 10 bases aligning to TRBD1. CDR3 amino acids: CASSPPTGGALDTEAFF. The CDR3, as DNA: TGTGCCAGCTCACCACCGACAGGGGGCGCGTTGGACACTGAAGCTTTCTTT.